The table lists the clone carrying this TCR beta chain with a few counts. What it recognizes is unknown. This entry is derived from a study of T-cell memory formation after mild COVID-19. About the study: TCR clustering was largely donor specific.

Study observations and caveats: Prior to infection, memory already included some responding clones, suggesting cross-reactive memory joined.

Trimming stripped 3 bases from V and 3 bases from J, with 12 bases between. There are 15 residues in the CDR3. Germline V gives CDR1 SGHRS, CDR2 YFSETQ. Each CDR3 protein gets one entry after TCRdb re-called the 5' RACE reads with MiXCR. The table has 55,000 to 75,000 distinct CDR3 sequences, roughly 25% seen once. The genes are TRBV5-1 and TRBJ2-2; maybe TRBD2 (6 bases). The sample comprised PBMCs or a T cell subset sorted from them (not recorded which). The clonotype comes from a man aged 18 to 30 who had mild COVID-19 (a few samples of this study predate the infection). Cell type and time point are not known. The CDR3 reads CASSWEEMDTGELFF. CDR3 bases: TGCGCCAGCAGCTGGGAGGAGATGGACACCGGGGAGCTGTTTTTT.